This TCR beta chain was captured in a study of vaccination and CD4 T cells after COVID-19 (dated by TCRdb to 2022 to 2024). Looking at the study overall: SARS-CoV-2 positivity had been established in the convalescent patients by nasal swab PCR, and mild disease was recorded in several of these patients and severe disease in one. The convalescent cohort included six males and four females, with two Hispanic individuals, seven Caucasians, two Asians and one multiracial person. Two doses of either the Pfizer-BioNTech BNT162b2 vaccine (n=8) or the Moderna mRNA-1273 vaccine (n=2) were administered to participants. In control cultures, a CEFX viral epitope pool was used as positive control, an HIV-1 Nef peptide pool was used as negative control, or no peptide was added. Culture stimuli were overlapping spike peptide pools from SARS-CoV-2 and from the common cold coronaviruses HCoV-NL63, HCoV-OC43 and HCoV-229E. In 10 COVID-19 convalescent patients and a few infection-naive healthy vaccine recipients, researchers compared the spike-specific CD4+ TCR repertoire from before mRNA vaccination with the repertoire from after. Post-COVID blood samples from convalescent patients were collected a median of roughly 100 days after diagnosis, with a range of roughly 30 to 161 days. The time from the second vaccine dose to post-vaccine blood sampling had a median of around 72 days and ranged from roughly 12 to 241 days.

The study at large found these results: Nearly all vaccine-specific clones in convalescent patients (304 of 307) were mono-reactive for SARS-CoV-2 spike rather than cross-reactive with common cold coronaviruses. In convalescent patients, a median about 84% of post-vaccine SARS-CoV-2-reactive clones were detected only after vaccination, and vaccine-specific priming was suggested by this finding. Only a relatively small number of convalescent patients were included in the study, and early timepoints following natural infection were not analyzed. The median count of SARS-CoV-2-reactive clonotypes went up from about 23 after infection to 38 after vaccination, although the change was not significant.

Spanning cysteine to phenylalanine, the CDR3 consists of 12 amino acids. Only CDR3 DNA remains: 36 bases, in frame from the first base. V is pared back by 4 bases and J by 9 bases, with 11 bases lying between the germline termini. The germline V gene provides CDR1 MNHEY and CDR2 SVGEGT. The treatment or condition label corresponds to: approximately nine-day PBMC culture with coronavirus spike peptide pools or control peptides (ViraFEST assay). The ViraFEST assay, used in the study, expanded antigen-specific T cells with peptide pools and then identified the expanded clonotypes through TCR sequencing. Positive SARS-CoV-2 PCR tests in the convalescent patients dated from March to December 2020, before Alpha, Beta and Delta variants emerged in the United States. Each well held 2.2 million or so PBMCs cultured in IMDM containing around 5.1% human AB serum and approximately 10 IU/ml IL-2, with 9 to 10 ug/ml peptide pools added. Half of the culture medium was replaced with fresh IL-2-containing medium on days 3 and 7. After 10 days of culture, CD4+ T cells were isolated by negative selection with the EasySep CD4+ T cell isolation kit. Ficoll-Paque Plus gradient centrifugation was used to isolate PBMCs from whole blood, and the isolated PBMCs were then either used fresh or cryopreserved at -140C. In general, triplicate wells were set up for every culture condition.

In the case of this clonotype: Its antigen is still unknown. One base away there is no much larger clone; base qualities are not given.

The method was PCR. DNA from cultured CD4+ T cells underwent TCR sequencing with the Oncomine TCR Beta short-read assay at the Johns Hopkins FTIC core. The QIAamp micro DNA kit was used to extract genomic DNA from the cultured CD4+ T cells. Oncomine TCR Beta libraries from cultured CD4+ T cells were pooled using unique dual indexes and sequenced on an Illumina iSeq 100. In the source study's methods: Non-productive sequences were filtered out, and CDR3s that did not start with C, did not end with F or W, or were shorter than 7 amino acids were discarded. Antigen-specific clonotypes were identified using the MANAFEST web application through comparison of peptide-stimulated wells with reference and other culture wells. To be called positive, a clone needed an FDR below 0.05, an odds ratio above 5, and a productive frequency above 0.1% in at least two of three replicate wells. A clonotype was classed as cross-reactive if the clonotype showed significant expansion both in SARS-CoV-2 spike wells and in at least one common cold coronavirus spike condition. Levenshtein distances (stringdist) and unrooted phylogenetic trees (ape) in R version 3.6.1 were used to assess CDR3 homology. TCRdb cleaned the public reads at Q25 with fastp, built clones with MiXCR and kept in-frame beta chains. One record per CDR3 amino acid sequence lists the most common genes and DNA. What appears here as the V and J calls and clone size reflects TCRdb's work, not the paper's. This sample lists about 13,000 distinct CDR3 sequences; roughly 43% were detected once. About 8.5% of the sample goes to the ten largest clones.

Sequencing was performed on CD4+ T cells from blood, cultured in vitro. The chain links TRBV6-2 or TRBV6-3 with TRBJ2-3; confidence is insufficient to name the D gene. This clonotype was sampled from a human donor who had recovered from COVID-19. The CDR3 reads CASSSLTLTQYF. The DNA sequence reads TGTGCCAGCAGTTCCCTTACCCTCACGCAGTATTTT.